The rows below give T cell receptor beta chains drawn from one sample of a study of blood T cell repertoires in COVID-19. Assay: immunoSEQ multiplex PCR; the TCRdb copy retains only in-frame clones and omits some. The sample contains about 97,000 clones, around 87% of which appear only once. The sequenced material came from peripheral blood. The receptors shown here come from a human donor in a cohort sampled during active COVID-19. The CDR3 runs from the conserved cysteine through the conserved F or W. The order of the fields is J gene, V gene, clone size, D gene, CDR3 DNA, CDR3 protein. A D gene is named only where the DNA matches it firmly. Expanded clones get a size class; other rows say once, few or many, or leave the size out.

TRBJ2-5,TRBV7-2,.,TRBD2,TGTGCCAGCAGCCCGGGGGGAATGGAGACCCAGTACTTC,CASSPGGMETQYF
TRBJ1-1,TRBV5-6,.,.,TGTGCCAGCAGCACTGGAGGCGGGGATACTGAAGCTTTCTTT,CASSTGGGDTEAFF
TRBJ1-3,TRBV19,.,.,TGTGCCAGTAGACCCGGGACATCTGGAAACACCATATATTTT,CASRPGTSGNTIYF
TRBJ2-2,TRBV6-5,.,TRBD1,TGTGCCAGCAGTTACTCGGGGACAGGGGCTGGGGAGCTGTTTTTT,CASSYSGTGAGELFF
TRBJ1-2,TRBV3-1/TRBV3-2,.,TRBD1,TGTGCCAGCAGCCCCTTGTTATTCGGGACAGGGAAGGTGGGCTACACCTTC,CASSPLLFGTGKVGYTF
TRBJ1-2,TRBV2,.,.,TGTGCCAGCAGTGAAGCGGGGGGGGGCCCCGACGGCTACACCTTC,CASSEAGGGPDGYTF
TRBJ2-2,TRBV4-3,.,TRBD2,TGCGCCAGCAGCCAAGATGCGGGAGGACGAACCGGGGAGCTGTTTTTT,CASSQDAGGRTGELFF
TRBJ1-4,TRBV28,.,.,TGTGCCAGCAGTTTTAGTAATGAAAAACTGTTTTTT,CASSFSNEKLFF
TRBJ2-1,TRBV5-1,.,TRBD2,TGCGCCAGCAGCTTGTCCCCGGGGGGCAATGAGCAGTTCTTC,CASSLSPGGNEQFF
TRBJ2-3,TRBV7-6,.,.,TGTGCCAGCACCATATCACTTTGGGATACGCAGTATTTT,CASTISLWDTQYF
TRBJ2-7,TRBV7-2,.,TRBD2,TGTGCCAGCAGCCCCGAACTAGCGACCTACGAGCAGTACTTC,CASSPELATYEQYF
TRBJ2-7,TRBV12-5,.,TRBD2,TGTGCTAGTGGTTCGGGGGGGGATCGGCCCTACGAGCAGTACTTC,CASGSGGDRPYEQYF
TRBJ2-1,TRBV5-1,.,TRBD2,TGCGCCAGCGCGGGGGGGCAGTTCTTC,CASAGGQFF
TRBJ1-2,TRBV5-6,.,.,TGTGCCAGCAGCTTGAACAGGGTTCACTATGGCTACACCTTC,CASSLNRVHYGYTF
TRBJ1-2,TRBV29-1,.,TRBD1,TGCAGCGTTGAATTACAGGGGGCTGATGGCTACACCTTC,CSVELQGADGYTF
TRBJ2-7,TRBV4-3,.,.,TGCGCCAGCAGCCCCGGGATCGGGGAATACGAGCAGTACTTC,CASSPGIGEYEQYF
TRBJ1-5,TRBV27,.,.,TGTGCCAGCAGTTTGGACAGATATCAGCCCCAGCATTTT,CASSLDRYQPQHF
TRBJ2-1,TRBV6-6,.,TRBD2,TGTGCCAGCAGAAACGGGGCGGGAGGGCCTGACAATGAGCAGTTCTTC,CASRNGAGGPDNEQFF
TRBJ2-7,TRBV9,.,.,TGTGCCAGCAGCGCTAATTCCTACGAGCAGTACTTC,CASSANSYEQYF
TRBJ2-2,TRBV27,.,TRBD2,TGTGCCAGCACCCAATCGACTAGCGGGAGGGACGAACACCGGGGAGCTGTTTTT,CASTQSTSGRDEHRGAVF
TRBJ2-5,TRBV2,.,.,TGTGCCAGCAGTGAAGGAGGCCCACTAGCAGGTTTTGAGACCCAGTACTTC,CASSEGGPLAGFETQYF
TRBJ1-3,TRBV12-5,.,.,TGTGCTAGTGGTTTGGTACAGCCCTCTGGAAACACCATATATTTT,CASGLVQPSGNTIYF
TRBJ2-7,TRBV30,once,TRBD1,TGTGCCTGGAGTGTTCCGGACAGGGGGTCCTACGAGCAGTACTTC,CAWSVPDRGSYEQYF